The entry that follows covers one TCR beta chain sequence. This clonotype was picked up many times. Which antigen it targets is not known. Qualities for individual bases were not recorded, and no much larger clone is one base off. Sequencing instrument: Illumina HiSeq 1500. TCRdb reanalyzed the raw reads on its own, using fastp at Q25 for trimming and MiXCR for clone calling, and kept in-frame beta chains. CDR3 protein sequences are deduplicated, and each keeps its most common genes and DNA. For this sample there are a few hundred thousand distinct CDR3 sequences; roughly 22% appear just once. The leading ten clones occupy about 20% of the sample. The sample originates from a study of T cell repertoires in cytomegalovirus infection (dated by TCRdb to about 2019). Regarding the complete study: Donor HLA type was relevant to the analysis, because carriage of CMV infection together with the matching HLA type was indicated by public TCR beta signatures.

Broad study findings and their caveats: The ex vivo response was dominated by HLA-C-restricted CMV-specific TCR beta clonotypes, which also provided the single most frequent clonotype in two of eight donors. Carriers of CMV infection plus the relevant HLA type were discriminated by the cumulative frequency of public TCR beta family members in the study cohort and in an independent approximately 360-donor cohort.

From the cysteine up to the phenylalanine, the CDR3 has a length of 15 residues. The only DNA kept is the CDR3, 45 bases in frame from the first base. Germline trimming: 3 bases from V, 8 bases from J; junction bases outside gene matches: 8. CDR1 is given as MDHEN and CDR2 as SYDVKM, both from the germline V gene. Recombination joined TRBV28 with TRBJ2-1; TRBD1 lines up with 9 middle nucleotides. The TCR was taken from a human donor in good health (CMV status not recorded). Some clones in this sample may be carry-over from other donors' samples. Sequenced: CD8+ T cells from PBMCs. The DNA sequence is given as TGTGCCAGCAGTTTCGGGACAGGGAAGGTCGATGAGCAGTTCTTC. It encodes CASSFGTGKVDEQFF.